This record looks at one T cell receptor beta chain sequence and its context. Study processing details: Quantification of nucleated cells was approximated via reference gene primer amplification. Data came from immunoSEQ multiplex PCR; TCRdb stores just in-frame clones and leaves some out. The V and J calls and clone size come from that table; D and trimming were worked out from the DNA. The top ten hold 4% to 5.5% of the sample, which has 40,000 to 60,000 clones, around 85% seen once. This record belongs to a study of blood T cell repertoires in COVID-19. Source material: peripheral blood. The receptor's source is a man aged 50 or older with active COVID-19.

The CDR3 is CASSQDVGTPAYF. The CDR3 coding sequence is TGTGCCAGCAGCCAAGATGTCGGGACTCCCGCGTATTTT. The rearrangement links TRBV3-1 (or the pseudogene TRBV3-2) to TRBJ2-3; maybe TRBD2 (6 bases). The CDR3 contains 13 residues. Deletions cut 0 bases from V and 14 bases from J, with 15 bases between. Looked up from germline, CDR1 is LGHDT and CDR2 is YNNKEL (reference sequence).